This TCR beta chain originates from a study of blood T cell repertoires in COVID-19. Study-wide context: The origin of the acute and convalescent COVID-19 samples was the United States, Italy and Spain. PBMCs, B-cell-depleted T cells, or T cells provided the cDNA or gDNA that made up the material.

As processed by the authors: The authors estimated nucleated cell counts from reference gene primer amplification. Only in-frame clones appear in the TCRdb table, and some are missing; sequencing was by immunoSEQ multiplex PCR. The V and J calls and clone size are taken from that table; D and trimming were inferred from the DNA. Of 300,000 to 400,000 clones listed, around nine tenths were seen once; the top ten hold roughly 3.4%. Sequencing was performed on peripheral blood. The receptor's source is a young woman who had recovered from COVID-19.

In DNA form, the CDR3 reads TGTGCCAGCAGCCACCCCCGGGACAGCCATTTAGTAGGGACTAGCAATGAGCAGTTCTTC. The encoded protein is CASSHPRDSHLVGTSNEQFF. This rearrangement joins TRBV14 to TRBJ2-1; a possible D gene is TRBD2 (8 bases). The germline V gene has CDR1 SGHDN and CDR2 FVKESK. Trimming left V 3 bases short and J 6 bases short, with 30 bases between. The CDR3 runs to 20 residues.